This T cell receptor (beta chain) was identified during a study of Graves' ophthalmopathy and Graves' hyperthyroidism. The CDR3 is 13 amino acids. CDR1 and CDR2 (germline): MNHNS, SASEGT. Trimming took 1 base from V and 7 from J, leaving 10 bases between them. The TCR beta CDR3 regions underwent amplification from RNA transcripts. Second-round multiplex PCR came after a first-round RT-PCR that employed HTBI primers. TCRdb fed the multiplex PCR reads into MiXCR, producing one record per CDR3 protein. The data show hundreds of thousands of distinct CDR3 sequences, with 21% seen just once and around 3% held by the top ten. This clonotype was detected ten times or more.

V gene TRBV6-1 combines with J gene TRBJ1-1, with D maybe TRBD1 (6 bases). This TCR came from a woman younger than 35 with stable Graves' hyperthyroidism. Sequenced: peripheral blood. CDR3 in amino acids: CASSEGGQLEAFF. DNA for the CDR3: TGTGCCAGCAGTGAAGGAGGACAGCTTGAAGCTTTCTTT.